The next 29 T cell receptor beta chains were all read from a single sample in a study of T-cell reconstitution after alpha-beta-depleted transplantation in children. Preparing the TCRbeta library involved the use of unique molecular identifiers. TCRdb reanalysed the PCR reads using MiXCR and keeps one entry per CDR3 protein. The data hold 670,000 or so distinct CDR3 sequences, with roughly 13% observed a single time. The sample was PBMCs, taken before TCRalphabeta/CD19-depleted stem cell transplant. Receptor source: a girl aged 2 to 9 with congenital amegakaryocytic thrombocytopenia, due to receive a stem cell transplant.

This clonotype has at least ten counts. The chain joins TRBV7-9 to TRBJ2-5; a weak D match, TRBD2 (6 bases). V was pared by 1 base and J by 2 bases, with 11 bases between. The V gene's germline CDR1 is SEHNR and CDR2 FQNEAQ (reference sequence). The CDR3 extends over 15 amino acids. CDR3 region: CASSLVGGAQETQYF. The CDR3 DNA sequence: TGTGCCAGCAGCTTAGTTGGAGGGGCACAAGAGACCCAGTACTTC. Complete variable domain (other parts from reference TRBV7-9 and TRBJ2-5): DTGVSQNPRHKITKRGQNVTFRCDPISEHNRLYWYRQTLGQGPEFLTYFQNEAQLEKSRLLSDRFSAERPKGSFSTLEIQRTEQGDSAMYLCASSLVGGAQETQYFGPGTRLLVL.

In this sample, this clonotype turned up a few times. DNA for the CDR3: TGTGCCTGGAGATCGAGTTACGAGCAGTACTTC. It translates to CAWRSSYEQYF. The gene calls are TRBV30 and TRBJ2-7; D ambiguous. CDR1 GTSNPN and CDR2 SVGIG come from the germline V gene (reference sequence). Trimming removed 3 bases from V and 4 bases from J, with 7 bases in between. This CDR3 spans 11 amino acids.

This clonotype showed up just a few times. The chain employs TRBV5-1 and TRBJ2-2; 9 bases match TRBD1. The J segment lost 0 bases and the V segment lost 4 bases, leaving 10 bases of the junction unmatched. CDR1 is SGHRS, CDR2 YFSETQ, per germline. There are 18 residues in the CDR3. The CDR3 here is CASSPPGQGIANTGELFF. DNA for the CDR3: TGCGCCAGCAGCCCCCCGGGACAGGGCATCGCGAACACCGGGGAGCTGTTTTTT.

Many counts were recorded for this clonotype. The chain has TRBV9 and TRBJ2-7; D perhaps matches TRBD2 (6 bases). V was trimmed by 3 bases and J by 5 bases, leaving 15 bases between them. The length of the CDR3 is 14 residues. CDR1 is SGDLS, CDR2 YYNGEE, per germline. The CDR3 sequence: CASSAYPSGDEQYF. In nucleotides, the CDR3 is TGTGCCAGCAGCGCTTACCCATCGGGGGACGAGCAGTACTTC.

This clonotype has a count of ten or more. The chain couples TRBV27 to TRBJ2-7; TRBD2 aligns across 14 bases. Germline values: CDR1 MNHEY, CDR2 SMNVEV (reference sequence). This CDR3 is 14 amino acids long. With 6 bases clipped from V and 7 bases from J, the junction kept 5 bases outside the gene matches. CDR3 DNA: TGTGCCAGCAGGCCGGGACTAGCGGGAGAAGAGCAGTACTTC. Protein product: CASRPGLAGEEQYF.

This clonotype has more than one count but fewer than ten. This sequence joins TRBV24-1 and TRBJ2-1; D call uncertain. Per germline, CDR1 KGHDR and CDR2 SFDVKD. V gave up 3 bases and J gave up 0 bases, with 11 bases separating them. CDR3 length: 16 amino acids. CDR3 protein: CATSDRRRSSYNEQFF. Written as DNA, the CDR3 is TGTGCCACCAGTGATCGCAGGCGCAGCTCCTACAATGAGCAGTTCTTC.

This clonotype occurred a few times. V usage is TRBV5-1 and J usage is TRBJ2-1; 7 bases align to TRBD2. CDR3 size: 15 residues. The trim removed 4 bases at V and 8 bases at J, leaving 12 bases unmatched. CDR1 and CDR2 (germline): SGHRS, YFSETQ. The CDR3 sequence is CASSPGGLRGYEQFF. The CDR3 region has the DNA TGCGCCAGCAGCCCTGGGGGACTACGAGGATATGAGCAGTTCTTC.

This clonotype was recorded many times. This chain joins TRBV28 and TRBJ2-4; D not certain. From germline, CDR1 is MDHEN and CDR2 SYDVKM. The V and J ends lost 8 bases and 1 base respectively, with 12 bases between them. The CDR3 is made up of 14 amino acids. The CDR3 reads CASSKALAKNIQYF. The CDR3, as DNA: TGTGCCAGCTCTAAGGCACTGGCCAAAAACATTCAGTACTTC.

Details on this clonotype: Possible read error: a much larger clone is one base away. Because the CDR3 is missing its conserved closing phenylalanine or tryptophan, this is likely a read error. The chain uses TRBV5-6 and TRBJ2-3, with 7 bases aligning to TRBD2. Germline CDR1 SGHDT, CDR2 YYEEEE. J lost 3 bases, V lost 4 bases, and 11 bases had no gene match. This CDR3 is 16 amino acids long. CDR3 sequence reads: CASSGGTSANTDTQYY. The CDR3 DNA reads as TGTGCCAGCAGCGGGGGTACTAGCGCAAATACAGATACGCAGTATTAT.

This clonotype was counted at least ten times. The chain joins TRBV20-1 to TRBJ1-1, with D possibly being TRBD1 (6 bases). V lost 5 bases and J 5 bases, leaving 9 bases between the germline ends. Germline assignment: CDR1 DFQATT and CDR2 SNEGSKA (reference sequence). The CDR3 is made up of 11 amino acids. The CDR3 nucleotides read TGCAGTGCTCAAACAGGGACTGAAGCTTTCTTT. Translating gives CSAQTGTEAFF.

This clonotype has just a few counts. The J gene is TRBJ2-1, the V gene TRBV7-3, with 7 bases aligning to TRBD2. This CDR3 region has 15 residues. After removal of 5 bases from V and 5 bases from J, the junction contained 9 bases not matched to a gene. In germline, CDR1 is SGHTA, CDR2 FQGTGA. CDR3 bases: TGTGCCAGCAGCCCGACACCGGGGGGACACAATGAGCAGTTCTTC. Translation gives CASSPTPGGHNEQFF.

This clonotype occurred many times. V usage is TRBV29-1 and J usage is TRBJ2-2; D remains unclear. Germline V lookup: CDR1 SQVTM, CDR2 ANQGSEA. Trimming cost V 6 bases and J 6 bases, with 11 bases left between them. This CDR3 has 12 amino acids. The chain's CDR3 is CSVVRGPGELFF. CDR3 coding DNA: TGCAGCGTGGTTAGAGGCCCCGGGGAGCTGTTTTTT.

This clonotype has just one count. The chain employs TRBV7-9 and TRBJ1-3, with unresolved D. This CDR3 spans 15 amino acids. Per the germline V gene, CDR1 is SEHNR and CDR2 is FQNEAQ (reference sequence). The V and J ends lost 1 base and 4 bases respectively, with 11 bases between them. The CDR3 is CASSLGLNQGNTIYF. The CDR3 DNA follows: TGTGCCAGCAGCTTAGGGCTGAACCAGGGAAACACCATATATTTT.

The table lists this clonotype with many counts. V gene TRBV6-5 combines with J gene TRBJ2-3; 9 positions match TRBD2. J lost 2 bases, V lost 5 bases, and 14 bases had no gene match. Germline-derived CDR1 and CDR2 are MNHEY and SVGAGI. The CDR3 loop spans 18 amino acids. The DNA for the CDR3 is TGTGCCAGCAGTCTGGTTTCTGGGCGGGAGGGGGACACAGATACGCAGTATTTT. It yields the protein CASSLVSGREGDTDTQYF.

This clonotype was observed a handful of times. This chain links TRBV11-2 with TRBJ2-1; D might be TRBD1 (7 bases). V lost 4 bases and J lost 3, with 16 bases in between. The CDR3 length is 16 residues. Germline CDR1 and CDR2: SGHAT and FQNNGV. DNA for the CDR3: TGTGCCAGCAGCTCAGACGCGGGACAGATCTACAATGAGCAGTTCTTC. The encoded protein is CASSSDAGQIYNEQFF.

This clonotype was seen a few times. J is TRBJ1-1 and V is TRBV11-2; TRBD1 is a possible D gene (5 bases). From germline, CDR1 is SGHAT and CDR2 FQNNGV. The V gene lost 6 bases and the J gene lost 4 bases, with 18 bases spanning the gap. The CDR3 contains 15 residues. The CDR3 is CASRNAQGRVTEAFF. DNA of the CDR3: TGTGCCAGCAGAAACGCCCAGGGTAGGGTCACTGAAGCTTTCTTT.

This clonotype was recorded a few times. The chain combines TRBV5-5 with TRBJ1-1; TRBD1 might be the D (5 bases). CDR1 is SGHKS, CDR2 YYEKEE, per germline (reference sequence). The ends were cut back, 3 bases at V and 1 base at J, with 13 bases in the middle. The CDR3 extends over 15 amino acids. CDR3 in amino acids: CASSWWGEGNTEAFF. The CDR3 DNA follows: TGTGCCAGCAGCTGGTGGGGGGAGGGGAACACTGAAGCTTTCTTT. Together with reference TRBV5-5 and TRBJ1-1, the CDR3 gives the full variable domain: DAGVTQSPTHLIKTRGQQVTLRCSPISGHKSVSWYQQVLGQGPQFIFQYYEKEERGRGNFPDRFSARQFPNYSSELNVNALLLGDSALYLCASSWWGEGNTEAFFGQGTRLTVV.

The V gene is TRBV28, the J gene TRBJ1-2; 7 bases match TRBD1. Germline trimming cut 5 bases from V and 3 bases from J; bases unmatched to any gene: 6. Germline CDR1 and CDR2: MDHEN and SYDVKM. This CDR3 region has 14 residues. CDR3 in DNA: TGTGCCAGCAGTGCCCGGGACAGCTACTATGGCTACACCTTC. It encodes CASSARDSYYGYTF.

This clonotype was counted ten times or more. This chain connects TRBV7-9 to TRBJ1-1, with D possibly being TRBD1 (5 bases). This CDR3 is built from 12 residues. Germline V lookup: CDR1 SEHNR, CDR2 FQNEAQ (reference sequence). Trimming stripped 4 bases from V and 4 bases from J, with 7 bases between. In DNA, the CDR3 is TGTGCCAGCAGCTCAGGGATCACTGAAGCTTTCTTT. Amino acid sequence: CASSSGITEAFF.

The chain uses TRBV7-9 and TRBJ2-2, with D tentatively TRBD2 (6 bases). Per the germline V gene, CDR1 is SEHNR and CDR2 is FQNEAQ (reference sequence). The CDR3 consists of 15 residues. Trimming removed 5 bases from V and 2 bases from J, with 12 bases in between. For the CDR3, the DNA is TGTGCCAGCAGCCCGGTGGGACTCAACACCGGGGAGCTGTTTTTT. It encodes CASSPVGLNTGELFF.

There are many counts of this clonotype. This chain links TRBV28 with TRBJ1-6; D is undetermined. Trimming took off 6 bases at V and 9 bases at J, with 15 bases between the two ends. Germline CDR1 is MDHEN and CDR2 is SYDVKM. The CDR3 covers 14 residues. The CDR3 DNA is TGTGCCAGCAGGCGTGGGGAGTTCGGTTCACCCCTCCACTTT. The encoded protein is CASRRGEFGSPLHF.

Regarding this clonotype: A read error is possible here, since a much larger clone lies one base away. The chain couples TRBV7-9 to TRBJ2-7; D gene unclear. This CDR3 is built from 15 residues. Trimming cost V 1 base and J 2 bases, with 12 bases left between them. CDR1 SEHNR and CDR2 FQNEAQ come from the germline V gene (reference sequence). Here the CDR3 reads CASSLVSSSAYEQYF. CDR3 nucleotides: TGTGCCAGCAGCTTAGTTAGTTCAAGCGCCTACGAGCAGTACTTC.

V gene TRBV27 combines with J gene TRBJ2-3, with D perhaps matching TRBD1 or TRBD2 (5 bases each). Trimming pared 4 bases from V and 1 base from J, leaving 24 bases between. The germline CDR1 and CDR2 sequences are MNHEY and SMNVEV (reference sequence). This CDR3 spans 19 amino acids. The CDR3 sequence: CASSSMGRRNPPGTDTQYF. The CDR3 region has the DNA TGTGCCAGCAGTTCCATGGGACGGAGGAACCCTCCCGGCACAGATACGCAGTATTTT.

The chain links TRBV5-1 to TRBJ2-7, with 13 bases fitting TRBD2. There are 20 residues in the CDR3. J lost 5 bases, V lost 5 bases, and 22 bases had no gene match. The germline V gene has CDR1 SGHRS and CDR2 YFSETQ. The CDR3 DNA reads TGCGCCAGCAGTGGGGGTTATGGGAGGAGACTAGCGGGAGGTGTCGACGAGCAGTACTTC. The encoded protein is CASSGGYGRRLAGGVDEQYF. Full variable domain (rest looked up from reference TRBV5-1 and TRBJ2-7): KAGVTQTPRYLIKTRGQQVTLSCSPISGHRSVSWYQQTPGQGLQFLFEYFSETQRNKGNFPGRFSGRQFSNSRSEMNVSTLELGDSALYLCASSGGYGRRLAGGVDEQYFGPGTRLTVT.

The J gene is TRBJ2-1, the V gene TRBV19; possibly TRBD2 for D (6 bases). The ends were cut back, 5 bases at V and 8 bases at J, with 16 bases in the middle. Germline V gene lookup returns CDR1 LNHDA and CDR2 SQIVND (reference sequence). This CDR3 spans 14 amino acids. CDR3 nucleotide sequence: TGTGCCAGTAGTGGGCTAGCGTATATCGATGAGCAGTTCTTC. It translates to CASSGLAYIDEQFF.

The table lists this clonotype with a count of one. The gene calls are TRBV4-1 and TRBJ2-7, with 11 bases that match TRBD2. The J segment lost 0 bases and the V segment lost 0 bases, leaving 4 bases of the junction unmatched. Germline CDR1 MGHRA, CDR2 YSYEKL. This CDR3 has 17 residues. CDR3 coding DNA: TGCGCCAGCAGCCAAGATCTAGCGGGAGGCCTCTCCTACGAGCAGTACTTC. As protein: CASSQDLAGGLSYEQYF.

There are many counts of this clonotype. The chain carries TRBV5-1 and TRBJ2-7; 10 bases match TRBD2. Looked up from germline, CDR1 is SGHRS and CDR2 is YFSETQ. The junction had 9 bases not matched to a gene; V was cut back by 4 bases and J by 2 bases. This CDR3 has 16 amino acids. CDR3 sequence (DNA): TGCGCCAGCAGCATTGGCCTAGCGGGAGCCGCCTACGAGCAGTACTTC. Protein product: CASSIGLAGAAYEQYF.

This rearrangement joins TRBV5-1 to TRBJ2-1; tentative D call: TRBD2 (5 bases). Germline V gene lookup returns CDR1 SGHRS and CDR2 YFSETQ. Trimming left V 4 bases short and J 10 bases short, with 15 bases between. This CDR3 has 13 amino acids. The DNA for the CDR3 is TGCGCCAGCAGCCTCGGGATGGCCTCGGAGCAGTTCTTC. Amino acid sequence: CASSLGMASEQFF.

This chain links TRBV27 with TRBJ2-5, with 10 bases matching TRBD2. Germline V lookup: CDR1 MNHEY, CDR2 SMNVEV (reference sequence). V dropped 5 bases and J dropped 4; count of bases not matched to a gene: 7. This CDR3 is built from 15 residues. The CDR3 protein is CASSPGLALGETQYF. As DNA, the CDR3 is TGTGCCAGCAGTCCGGGACTAGCGCTTGGAGAGACCCAGTACTTC.